The rows below give T cell receptor beta chains drawn from one sample of a study of blood T cells in healthy people across ages. In TCRdb, the 5' RACE reads were re-called with MiXCR into one record per CDR3 protein. The sample has about 1,500,000 distinct CDR3 sequences; approximately 28% are singletons. Sequenced input: blood. Every receptor here comes from a woman in her 30s in good health. CDR3s include the opening cysteine and the closing phenylalanine or tryptophan. Each record gives: clone size, J gene, D gene, V gene, CDR3 DNA, CDR3 protein. D genes are given only for firm matches. A clone size is listed for some rows: how often the clone was seen (once, few, many), or a class if it is expanded.

abundance: -
j_gene: TRBJ1-6
d_gene: -
v_gene: TRBV9
CDR3nt: TGTGCCAGCAGCGTCCTAGACAGTTTGAATTCACCCCTCCACTTT
CDR3aa: CASSVLDSLNSPLHF

abundance: many
j_gene: TRBJ2-5
d_gene: -
v_gene: TRBV29-1
CDR3nt: TGCAGCGTTGAGACGCGGGGACAGTCCTATTTACAAGAGACCCAGTACTTC
CDR3aa: CSVETRGQSYLQETQYF

abundance: -
j_gene: TRBJ2-1
d_gene: TRBD1
v_gene: TRBV29-1
CDR3nt: TGCGCCGTTTGGGACAGGGGATGCAATGAGCAGTTCTTC
CDR3aa: CAVWDRGCNEQFF

abundance: few
j_gene: TRBJ1-5
d_gene: -
v_gene: TRBV12-3/TRBV12-4
CDR3nt: TGTGCCAGCAGAGATCAGGGGCATCAGCCCCAGCATTTT
CDR3aa: CASRDQGHQPQHF

abundance: -
j_gene: TRBJ2-3
d_gene: -
v_gene: TRBV5-1
CDR3nt: TGCGCCGGCAGCTTTGGGGGGGGCTCAAGAAACCCTAGCACAGATACGCAGTATTTT
CDR3aa: CAGSFGGGSRNPSTDTQYF

abundance: once
j_gene: TRBJ2-3
d_gene: -
v_gene: TRBV12-3/TRBV12-4
CDR3nt: TGTACCAGCAGTTTTGGGCCTGTGGGTAGCACAGATACGCAGTATTTT
CDR3aa: CTSSFGPVGSTDTQYF

abundance: -
j_gene: TRBJ1-2
d_gene: TRBD1
v_gene: TRBV10-3
CDR3nt: TGTGCCATCAGTGACACAGGGGGAGGAGATGGCTACACCTTC
CDR3aa: CAISDTGGGDGYTF

abundance: few
j_gene: TRBJ1-5
d_gene: TRBD1
v_gene: TRBV7-2
CDR3nt: TGTGTCAGCAGCTTAGAGGGGGCATCGGGCAATCAGCCCCAGCATTTT
CDR3aa: CVSSLEGASGNQPQHF

abundance: few
j_gene: TRBJ1-4
d_gene: TRBD1
v_gene: TRBV6-5
CDR3nt: TGTGCCAGCAGCCGCTCGGACAGGGCTGGAGAAAAACTGTTTTTT
CDR3aa: CASSRSDRAGEKLFF

abundance: few
j_gene: TRBJ2-3
d_gene: -
v_gene: TRBV3-1
CDR3nt: TGTGCCAGCAGCCAAGGTGGAAGGAGATCTAGCACAGATACGCAGTATTTT
CDR3aa: CASSQGGRRSSTDTQYF

abundance: -
j_gene: TRBJ1-1
d_gene: -
v_gene: TRBV29-1
CDR3nt: TGCAGCGTTGATAGTCAGGTCGGGACTGAAGCTTTCTTT
CDR3aa: CSVDSQVGTEAFF

abundance: -
j_gene: TRBJ2-3
d_gene: TRBD2
v_gene: TRBV20-1
CDR3nt: TGCAGTGCTAACGGGGGGGCGGGGGGTAGCACAGATACGCAGTATTTT
CDR3aa: CSANGGAGGSTDTQYF

abundance: many
j_gene: TRBJ2-7
d_gene: TRBD2
v_gene: TRBV7-6
CDR3nt: TGTGCCAGCAGCTTAGGTTACGGGCGGGGGACCTACGAGCAGTACTTC
CDR3aa: CASSLGYGRGTYEQYF

abundance: many
j_gene: TRBJ2-1
d_gene: -
v_gene: TRBV7-2
CDR3nt: TGTGCCAGCAGCTTTCGGCATGAGCAGTTCTTC
CDR3aa: CASSFRHEQFF

abundance: -
j_gene: TRBJ2-5
d_gene: -
v_gene: TRBV11-3
CDR3nt: TGTGCCTGCAGCAAGGAGAGAGAAGAGACCCAGTACTTC
CDR3aa: CACSKEREETQYF

abundance: few
j_gene: TRBJ1-1
d_gene: -
v_gene: TRBV7-2
CDR3nt: TGTGCCAGCAGCCCCCTGAAGGGTAACACTGAAGCTTTCTTT
CDR3aa: CASSPLKGNTEAFF